Listed below are T cell receptor beta chains from one sample, sequenced in a study of T cells in Graves' hyperthyroidism and ophthalmopathy. TCRdb analysed the multiplex PCR reads with MiXCR anew, one entry per CDR3 protein. Found here are around 450,000 distinct CDR3 sequences, about an eighth of them singletons; the top ten hold about 5%. What was sequenced was blood. These receptors were taken from a woman aged 18-29 years with Graves' hyperthyroidism. Both conserved end residues are part of each CDR3. Fields, in order: J gene, D gene, V gene, clone size, CDR3 DNA, CDR3 protein. The D gene is left open where the match is weak. The size field is filled for only some rows; it gives once, few, many or a size class.

J gene: TRBJ1-1
D gene: TRBD1
V gene: TRBV7-9
clone size: many
CDR3 DNA: TGTGCCAGCATAGGGGACAGCTTGAACACTGAAGCTTTCTTT
CDR3 protein: CASIGDSLNTEAFF

J gene: TRBJ2-7
D gene: TRBD1
V gene: TRBV7-2
clone size: many
CDR3 DNA: TGTGCCAGCAGCTTAGTACAGGGGGAGGCCTACGAGCAGTACTTC
CDR3 protein: CASSLVQGEAYEQYF

J gene: TRBJ2-2
D gene: .
V gene: TRBV5-6
clone size: once
CDR3 DNA: TGTGCCAGCAGCTTGGGACCTAACGCCGGGGAGCTGTTTTTT
CDR3 protein: CASSLGPNAGELFF

J gene: TRBJ2-7
D gene: TRBD2
V gene: TRBV19
clone size: .
CDR3 DNA: TGTGCCACTTCAATATGGGGGGGAGCGGACGAGCAGTACTTC
CDR3 protein: CATSIWGGADEQYF

J gene: TRBJ1-3
D gene: TRBD1
V gene: TRBV28
clone size: .
CDR3 DNA: TGTGCCAGCAGTTTACGGGCAGGGGGAAAAGAAAACACCATATATTTT
CDR3 protein: CASSLRAGGKENTIYF

J gene: TRBJ1-1
D gene: .
V gene: TRBV30
clone size: many
CDR3 DNA: TGTGCCTGGGGGAATTCCAACACTGAAGCTTTCTTT
CDR3 protein: CAWGNSNTEAFF

J gene: TRBJ2-7
D gene: .
V gene: TRBV11-2
clone size: .
CDR3 DNA: TGTGCCAGCAGCTCCCAATGGGGCGACAGGGAGCAGTACTTC
CDR3 protein: CASSSQWGDREQYF

J gene: TRBJ1-2
D gene: .
V gene: TRBV6-1
clone size: many
CDR3 DNA: TGTGCCAGCAGGCTCGACAGTAACGCTAACTATGGCTACACCTTC
CDR3 protein: CASRLDSNANYGYTF

J gene: TRBJ2-7
D gene: .
V gene: TRBV19
clone size: .
CDR3 DNA: TGTGCCAGTAGTATGAGAGGGGAATCCTACGAGCAGTACTTC
CDR3 protein: CASSMRGESYEQYF

J gene: TRBJ1-6
D gene: .
V gene: TRBV12-3/TRBV12-4
clone size: many
CDR3 DNA: TGTGCCAGCAGTTTAACAGGGTTGAACTCACCCCTCCACTTT
CDR3 protein: CASSLTGLNSPLHF

J gene: TRBJ1-6
D gene: .
V gene: TRBV3-1
clone size: many
CDR3 DNA: TGTGCCAGCGAGACAGGACAGCCCAATTCACCCCTCCACTTT
CDR3 protein: CASETGQPNSPLHF

J gene: TRBJ1-5
D gene: .
V gene: TRBV28
clone size: medium-sized
CDR3 DNA: TGTGCCACCTATCCCTCGGGACACTCGCCCTATAGCAATCAGCCCCAGCATTTT
CDR3 protein: CATYPSGHSPYSNQPQHF

J gene: TRBJ2-7
D gene: TRBD2
V gene: TRBV11-1
clone size: many
CDR3 DNA: TGTGCCAGCAGCGCGACTAGCGGGAAGCTCAACTACGAGCAGTACTTC
CDR3 protein: CASSATSGKLNYEQYF

J gene: TRBJ1-6
D gene: TRBD1
V gene: TRBV6-2/TRBV6-3
clone size: few
CDR3 DNA: TGTGCCGGCCGGGACAGGGAACATTCACCCCTCCACTTT
CDR3 protein: CAGRDREHSPLHF

J gene: TRBJ2-7
D gene: TRBD1
V gene: TRBV28
clone size: many
CDR3 DNA: TGTGCCAGCTCAGGGGGCTCGGATGTCGAGCAGTACTTC
CDR3 protein: CASSGGSDVEQYF

J gene: TRBJ2-1
D gene: .
V gene: TRBV28
clone size: many
CDR3 DNA: TGTGCCAGCAGTTCCCCTACCCTCCCTACAACTGAGCAGTTCTTC
CDR3 protein: CASSSPTLPTTEQFF

J gene: TRBJ2-1
D gene: TRBD2
V gene: TRBV19
clone size: many
CDR3 DNA: TGTGCCAGTAGTATCCTAGCGGGAGGGCCCGGGGAGCAGTTCTTC
CDR3 protein: CASSILAGGPGEQFF

J gene: TRBJ2-1
D gene: TRBD1
V gene: TRBV3-1
clone size: many
CDR3 DNA: TGTGCCAGCAGCCTCTCGGGACAGGGGGCGAATGAGCAGTTCTTC
CDR3 protein: CASSLSGQGANEQFF

J gene: TRBJ2-2
D gene: TRBD2
V gene: TRBV9
clone size: .
CDR3 DNA: TGTGCCAGCAGCAGCCGGGAGGGCAACACCGGGGAGCTGTTTTTT
CDR3 protein: CASSSREGNTGELFF

J gene: TRBJ1-5
D gene: .
V gene: TRBV12-3/TRBV12-4
clone size: few
CDR3 DNA: TGTGCCAGCAGTTTAGGGGGGGTCTATAGCAATCAGCCCCAGCATTTT
CDR3 protein: CASSLGGVYSNQPQHF

J gene: TRBJ2-7
D gene: TRBD1
V gene: TRBV20-1
clone size: .
CDR3 DNA: TGCAGTGCTACTGACAGGGGGCGGGCCCCGTATCGCGAGCAGTACTTC
CDR3 protein: CSATDRGRAPYREQYF

J gene: TRBJ1-1
D gene: TRBD1
V gene: TRBV20-1
clone size: few
CDR3 DNA: TGCAGGGCCTACAGGGGCTTCACTGAAGCTTTCTTT
CDR3 protein: CRAYRGFTEAFF

J gene: TRBJ2-7
D gene: TRBD2
V gene: TRBV7-9
clone size: many
CDR3 DNA: TGTGCCAGCAGCTTAGGGGGGACTAGCGCCGAGCAGTACTTC
CDR3 protein: CASSLGGTSAEQYF

J gene: TRBJ1-5
D gene: .
V gene: TRBV25-1
clone size: few
CDR3 DNA: TGTGCCAGCAGTGAACAGGGAGGAGGTCAGCCCCAGCATTTT
CDR3 protein: CASSEQGGGQPQHF

J gene: TRBJ1-1
D gene: .
V gene: TRBV6-2/TRBV6-3
clone size: few
CDR3 DNA: TGTGCCAGCAGTTACGGCAGATTGGGCACTGAAGCTTTCTTT
CDR3 protein: CASSYGRLGTEAFF

J gene: TRBJ2-5
D gene: .
V gene: TRBV28
clone size: many
CDR3 DNA: TGTGCCAGCAGTTTCCGTAGACAAAGCGACTACGATTTCCAAGAGACCCAGTACTTC
CDR3 protein: CASSFRRQSDYDFQETQYF

J gene: TRBJ2-3
D gene: .
V gene: TRBV13
clone size: many
CDR3 DNA: TGTGCCAGCAGCGGCCCCCAGGGCCTACTCACAGATACGCAGTATTTT
CDR3 protein: CASSGPQGLLTDTQYF

J gene: TRBJ2-1
D gene: .
V gene: TRBV11-3
clone size: many
CDR3 DNA: TGTGCCAGCAGCTTACTCCAGGCTATCAATGAGCAGTTCTTC
CDR3 protein: CASSLLQAINEQFF

J gene: TRBJ2-7
D gene: .
V gene: TRBV19
clone size: .
CDR3 DNA: TGTGCCAGTAGTATCGGTCTTTTGTTAGAGCAGTACTTC
CDR3 protein: CASSIGLLLEQYF

J gene: TRBJ2-1
D gene: .
V gene: TRBV29-1
clone size: few
CDR3 DNA: TGCAGCGTAGGGGAGGGGGTTGGGGAGCAGTTCTTC
CDR3 protein: CSVGEGVGEQFF

J gene: TRBJ1-5
D gene: .
V gene: TRBV20-1
clone size: few
CDR3 DNA: TGCAGTGCTAGCAGCACTAGCAATCAGCCCCAGCATTTT
CDR3 protein: CSASSTSNQPQHF

J gene: TRBJ2-7
D gene: TRBD1
V gene: TRBV11-2
clone size: .
CDR3 DNA: TGTGCCAGCAGCTTGGACAGGCCCTTGAACGAGCAGTACTTC
CDR3 protein: CASSLDRPLNEQYF

J gene: TRBJ2-5
D gene: .
V gene: TRBV30
clone size: many
CDR3 DNA: TGTGCCTGGAGTGGATTAGGTACTCCCGGGGAGACCCAGTACTTC
CDR3 protein: CAWSGLGTPGETQYF

J gene: TRBJ1-2
D gene: .
V gene: TRBV28
clone size: .
CDR3 DNA: TGTGCCAGCAGCACAACCGGTGGGGGGGTTTATGGCTACACCTTC
CDR3 protein: CASSTTGGGVYGYTF

J gene: TRBJ2-1
D gene: TRBD2
V gene: TRBV11-2
clone size: many
CDR3 DNA: TGTGCCAGCAGCTCAAGCGGGGCGGAGTACAATGAGCAGTTCTTC
CDR3 protein: CASSSSGAEYNEQFF

J gene: TRBJ2-7
D gene: .
V gene: TRBV28
clone size: many
CDR3 DNA: TGTGCCAGCAGTCGGGGGATCCCTTACGAGCAGTACTTC
CDR3 protein: CASSRGIPYEQYF

J gene: TRBJ2-3
D gene: .
V gene: TRBV7-8
clone size: many
CDR3 DNA: TGTGCCAGCAGCTTAGCGCACCAAGCTAACACAGATACGCAGTATTTT
CDR3 protein: CASSLAHQANTDTQYF

J gene: TRBJ2-7
D gene: .
V gene: TRBV6-1
clone size: many
CDR3 DNA: TGTGCCAGCAGGGTGGCTAGGGGCTCCTACGAGCAGTACTTC
CDR3 protein: CASRVARGSYEQYF

J gene: TRBJ2-7
D gene: .
V gene: TRBV3-1
clone size: many
CDR3 DNA: TGTGCCAGCAGCCAACGTGGCGAGCAGTACTTC
CDR3 protein: CASSQRGEQYF

J gene: TRBJ2-5
D gene: .
V gene: TRBV9
clone size: .
CDR3 DNA: TGTGCCAGCAGCGTAGGGGGGGCGGGAGTGGAGACCCAGTACTTC
CDR3 protein: CASSVGGAGVETQYF

J gene: TRBJ1-6
D gene: .
V gene: TRBV5-1
clone size: few
CDR3 DNA: TGCGCCAGCAGCTTCTCGGGGGGTGATTCACCCCTCCACTTT
CDR3 protein: CASSFSGGDSPLHF

J gene: TRBJ2-7
D gene: .
V gene: TRBV13
clone size: .
CDR3 DNA: TGTGCCAGCAGCTTTGGGCAGGACACCTACGAGCAGTACTTC
CDR3 protein: CASSFGQDTYEQYF

J gene: TRBJ2-1
D gene: .
V gene: TRBV20-1
clone size: many
CDR3 DNA: TGCAGTGCCACTAGGAGGGCTGGGTATGTTGACAATGAGCAGTTCTTC
CDR3 protein: CSATRRAGYVDNEQFF

J gene: TRBJ2-2
D gene: TRBD2
V gene: TRBV6-1
clone size: few
CDR3 DNA: TGTGCCAGCAGTCAACCAGCGGGAGTCTTCGGGGAGCTGTTTTTT
CDR3 protein: CASSQPAGVFGELFF

J gene: TRBJ1-1
D gene: .
V gene: TRBV7-9
clone size: many
CDR3 DNA: TGTGCCAGCAGCCTCAAACCGGGACAAAGGAACACTGAAGCTTTCTTT
CDR3 protein: CASSLKPGQRNTEAFF

J gene: TRBJ1-5
D gene: .
V gene: TRBV6-5
clone size: few
CDR3 DNA: TGTGCCAGCAGTTACTCGTTGCCAAGTAGCAATCAGCCCCAGCATTTT
CDR3 protein: CASSYSLPSSNQPQHF

J gene: TRBJ2-5
D gene: TRBD2
V gene: TRBV6-1
clone size: many
CDR3 DNA: TGTGCCAGCAGTGAACTAGCGGGAGGGAGCGAGACCCAGTACTTC
CDR3 protein: CASSELAGGSETQYF

J gene: TRBJ2-7
D gene: .
V gene: TRBV25-1
clone size: .
CDR3 DNA: TGTGGGCGGGGGCCGGTTCGATACGAGCAGTACTTC
CDR3 protein: CGRGPVRYEQYF

J gene: TRBJ1-5
D gene: .
V gene: TRBV6-1
clone size: many
CDR3 DNA: TGTGCCAGCAACCTAGACAGGAACAATCAGCCCCAGCATTTT
CDR3 protein: CASNLDRNNQPQHF

J gene: TRBJ2-1
D gene: .
V gene: TRBV4-1
clone size: .
CDR3 DNA: TGCGCCAGCAGCCAAGATCGTCCTGGCGCCGCGCGGTTCTTC
CDR3 protein: CASSQDRPGAARFF

J gene: TRBJ2-7
D gene: .
V gene: TRBV19
clone size: .
CDR3 DNA: TGTGCCAGTAGTATGGAGGGAAGCGAGCAGTACTTC
CDR3 protein: CASSMEGSEQYF